A selection of T cell receptor beta chains follows, all from one sample in a study of cytomegalovirus exposure and HLA in healthy donors. Profiling relied on immunoSEQ multiplex PCR, and the TCRdb table lists in-frame clones only, not all of them. The sample lists approximately 91,000 clones, around nine tenths occurring once. The sample taken for sequencing was PBMCs. All receptors derive from a man aged 25 to 45 in good health and CMV-seropositive. Each CDR3 is given with its conserved first and last residue. Each record gives: V gene, D gene, J gene, clone size, CDR3 DNA, CDR3 protein. A D gene is named only where the DNA matches it firmly. Rows give clone size only sometimes, using once, few, many, or a class for an expanded clone.

TRBV19,.,TRBJ1-1,.,TGTGCCAGTAATAAGGACTGGAACACTGAAGCTTTCTTT,CASNKDWNTEAFF
TRBV2,.,TRBJ1-1,.,TGTGCCAGCAATCAAAACACTGAAGCTTTCTTT,CASNQNTEAFF
TRBV5-1,.,TRBJ1-4,.,TGCGCCAGCAGCTTGTCGGGAGGGAATGAAAAACTGTTTTTT,CASSLSGGNEKLFF
TRBV2,.,TRBJ1-1,.,TGTGCCAGCAGAAGACAAGGCATGAACACTGAAGCTTTCTTT,CASRRQGMNTEAFF
TRBV5-1,TRBD1,TRBJ1-2,.,TGCGCCAGCAGCCGGGGACAGGGGGTCCGTAACTATGGCTACACCTTC,CASSRGQGVRNYGYTF
TRBV28,TRBD2,TRBJ2-1,.,TGTGCCAGCATTGGCGGGAGGGCCTTGGGTGAGCAGTTCTTC,CASIGGRALGEQFF
TRBV29-1,.,TRBJ2-3,.,TGCAGCGTTGGTCCCAGGGTCGCAGATACGCAGTATTTT,CSVGPRVADTQYF
TRBV27,.,TRBJ1-5,.,TGTGCCAGCAGGGCAGCGTATAGCAATCAGCCCCAGCATTTT,CASRAAYSNQPQHF
TRBV7-2,TRBD1,TRBJ1-1,.,TGTGCCAGCAGCAGGGACAGGGCAATGAACACTGAAGCTTTCTTT,CASSRDRAMNTEAFF
TRBV19,.,TRBJ2-2,.,TGTGCCAGTGAGGGCGGGGAGCTGTTTTTT,CASEGGELFF
TRBV30,.,TRBJ2-5,.,TGTGCCTGGAGTGTACAGTCGACCTTAGCGTTCCAAGAGACCCAGTACTTC,CAWSVQSTLAFQETQYF
TRBV28,TRBD2,TRBJ2-7,.,TGTGCCAGCAGTTTTAGCGGGGGATCCTACGAGCAGTACTTC,CASSFSGGSYEQYF
TRBV5-5,.,TRBJ2-7,few,TGTGCCAGCAGCTCCCTCCCCGCGAGCTCCTACGAGCAGTACTTC,CASSSLPASSYEQYF
TRBV5-1,.,TRBJ1-2,.,TGCGCCAGCAGCTTTAGGTCGGAGTTTAACTATGGCTACACCTTC,CASSFRSEFNYGYTF
TRBV5-1,.,TRBJ1-5,.,TGCGCCAGCAGAGGCCCGAGGGGGTTGCAGCCCCAGCATTTT,CASRGPRGLQPQHF
TRBV4-1,TRBD1,TRBJ1-5,.,TGCGCCAGCAGCCTCAACACAGGGGGTCAACAGCCCCAGCATTTT,CASSLNTGGQQPQHF
TRBV7-8,TRBD1,TRBJ1-5,.,TGTGCCAGCAGCCTCAACGGACAGGGGGCGGGAGACAATCAGCCCCAGCATTTT,CASSLNGQGAGDNQPQHF
TRBV29-1,.,TRBJ2-5,.,TGCAGCGTTGTTATGTTCGCAGGGCGAGAGACCCAGTACTTC,CSVVMFAGRETQYF
TRBV5-1,TRBD2,TRBJ2-4,.,TGCGCCAGCCGCCGACTAGCGGGAGGGCAAGGAAACATTCAGTACTTC,CASRRLAGGQGNIQYF
TRBV6-5,.,TRBJ2-1,.,TGTGCCAGCAGTTCCCAAGGCAGGGAGGCCTACAATGAGCAGTTCTTC,CASSSQGREAYNEQFF
TRBV2,TRBD1,TRBJ1-4,.,TGTGCCAGCAGTGATCAGGGGGGACCTAATGAAAAACTGTTTTTT,CASSDQGGPNEKLFF
TRBV5-1,TRBD1,TRBJ2-1,once,TGCGCCAGCAGCTTCGGACAGGGCCGCTACAATGAGCAGTTCTTC,CASSFGQGRYNEQFF
TRBV4-2,TRBD2,TRBJ2-7,.,TGTGCCAGCAGCCAAGTCCTGACTAGCGGGGGAACCTACGAGCAGTACTTC,CASSQVLTSGGTYEQYF
TRBV19,.,TRBJ1-5,.,TGTGCCAGTAGTATACAGGTCCAGGAACCCCAGCATTTT,CASSIQVQEPQHF